These 17 T cell receptor beta chains share one sample of origin, sequenced in a study of blood T cell repertoires in COVID-19. Using immunoSEQ multiplex PCR, the repertoire was profiled, and TCRdb retains in-frame clones only, with some absent. This sample has roughly 43,000 clones, with around nine tenths found just once. The sample consisted of peripheral blood. These receptors were taken from a human donor in a cohort sampled during active COVID-19.

This chain connects TRBV6-1 to TRBJ1-1, with D hard to call. CDR1 and CDR2 (germline): MNHNS, SASEGT. This CDR3 spans 14 amino acids. Trimming took 2 bases from V and 1 from J, leaving 8 bases between them. CDR3 sequence: CASSEHTRNTEAFF. DNA for the CDR3: TGTGCCAGCAGTGAACACACCAGGAACACTGAAGCTTTCTTT.

This chain links TRBV7-9 with TRBJ2-5; 9 bases line up with TRBD1. The CDR3 is 14 residues long. The J segment lost 4 bases and the V segment lost 2 bases, leaving 2 bases of the junction unmatched. Germline values: CDR1 SEHNR, CDR2 FQNEAQ (reference sequence). CDR3 DNA: TGTGCCAGCAGCTTAACGGGACAGGGAGAGACCCAGTACTTC. Residues: CASSLTGQGETQYF. Combining the CDR3 with reference TRBV7-9 and TRBJ2-5 gives the whole variable domain DTGVSQNPRHKITKRGQNVTFRCDPISEHNRLYWYRQTLGQGPEFLTYFQNEAQLEKSRLLSDRFSAERPKGSFSTLEIQRTEQGDSAMYLCASSLTGQGETQYFGPGTRLLVL.

This sequence joins TRBV19 and TRBJ1-6, with TRBD1 matching over 8 bases. Germline lookup yields CDR1 LNHDA and CDR2 SQIVND (reference sequence). The CDR3 totals 14 residues. Trimming removed 7 bases from V and 9 bases from J; junction bases left unmatched: 8. This chain's CDR3 is CASTKQGVSSPLHF. CDR3 sequence (DNA): TGTGCCAGTACCAAACAGGGGGTGAGTTCACCCCTCCACTTT.

A single count supports this clone. The chain combines TRBV18 with TRBJ2-5; weak D call: TRBD1 (5 bases). Germline CDR1 and CDR2: KGHSH and LQKENI. V gave up 1 base and J gave up 1 base, with 7 bases separating them. The CDR3 totals 14 residues. The CDR3 spells CASSPQGAQETQYF. In DNA, the CDR3 is TGTGCCAGCTCACCACAAGGGGCCCAAGAGACCCAGTACTTC. Looking up the rest from reference TRBV18 and TRBJ2-5 gives the full variable domain: NAGVMQNPRHLVRRRGQEARLRCSPMKGHSHVYWYRQLPEEGLKFMVYLQKENIIDESGMPKERFSAEFPKEGPSILRIQQVVRGDSAAYFCASSPQGAQETQYFGPGTRLLVL.

The V call is TRBV20-1, the J call TRBJ1-2; possibly TRBD1 for D (6 bases). This CDR3 spans 10 amino acids. Germline loops: CDR1 DFQATT, CDR2 SNEGSKA (reference sequence). The CDR3 reads CAVQGMGYTF. The CDR3 DNA follows: TGCGCTGTACAGGGCATGGGCTACACCTTC.

The chain links TRBV3-1 (or the pseudogene TRBV3-2) to TRBJ2-1, with 9 bases lining up with TRBD2. This CDR3 comprises 17 residues. Germline V gene data show CDR1 as LGHDT and CDR2 as YNNKEL (reference sequence). The ends lost 1 base at V and 4 bases at J; junction bases unmatched: 8. DNA of the CDR3: TGTGCCAGCAGCCAAGGCCTGACTAGCGGATCATACAATGAGCAGTTCTTC. Translation: CASSQGLTSGSYNEQFF.

Points on this clone: At one end, the junction sequence differs from germline, possibly due to a read error. This sequence joins TRBV27 and TRBJ2-1, with 14 bases aligning to TRBD2. In germline, CDR1 is MNHEY, CDR2 SMNVEV (reference sequence). The CDR3 runs to 18 residues. CDR3 DNA sequence: TGTGCCAGCAGTTTACACGGGACTAGCGGGAGCGGTTACAGTGAGCAGTTCTTC. Protein sequence: CASSLHGTSGSGYSEQFF.

This chain joins TRBV6-5 and TRBJ2-7, with D possibly TRBD1 on 6 matching bases. Looked up from germline, CDR1 is MNHEY and CDR2 is SVGAGI. With 5 bases removed from V and 3 bases from J, the gap between germline ends came to 11 bases. The CDR3 contains 13 residues. The CDR3 DNA follows: TGTGCCAGCAGTCGGACAGAGAACTACGAGCAGTACTTC. It yields the protein CASSRTENYEQYF.

The gene calls are TRBV30 and TRBJ2-2, with 13 bases aligning to TRBD2. Germline CDR1 reads GTSNPN; CDR2 reads SVGIG (reference sequence). This CDR3 contains 12 residues. The CDR3 protein is CALAGGTGELFF. The CDR3 bases are TGTGCACTAGCGGGAGGGACCGGGGAGCTGTTTTTT.

The chain couples TRBV7-8 to TRBJ2-1; D perhaps matches TRBD1 (7 bases). With 5 bases removed from V and 9 bases from J, the gap between germline ends came to 14 bases. The length of the CDR3 is 13 residues. Germline CDR1 reads SGHVS; CDR2 reads FQNEAQ. CDR3 DNA: TGTGCCAGCAGCAAGGGGGCGGGACCTGAGCAGTTCTTC. Its translation: CASSKGAGPEQFF.

This rearrangement joins TRBV9 to TRBJ2-1; TRBD2 matches 8 bases. CDR3 size: 16 residues. V trimming: 4 bases; J trimming: 8 bases; junction bases outside the gene matches: 14. Per the germline V gene, CDR1 is SGDLS and CDR2 is YYNGEE. The CDR3 nucleotides are TGTGCCAGCAGCTCCCGGGGGGGGAGTTCATTGGATGAGCAGTTCTTC. Encoded protein: CASSSRGGSSLDEQFF.

The chain couples TRBV28 to TRBJ2-1, with D tentatively TRBD1 (7 bases). Trimming took off 10 bases at V and 9 bases at J, with 25 bases between the two ends. Per the germline V gene, CDR1 is MDHEN and CDR2 is SYDVKM. This CDR3 contains 15 residues. CDR3 protein: CATNRGGPTLGEQFF. In DNA, the CDR3 is TGTGCCACGAACAGGGGAGGTCCTACATTAGGTGAGCAGTTCTTC. Drawing the rest from reference TRBV28 and TRBJ2-1, the complete variable domain is DVKVTQSSRYLVKRTGEKVFLECVQDMDHENMFWYRQDPGLGLRLIYFSYDVKMKEKGDIPEGYSVSREKKERFSLILESASTNQTSMYLCATNRGGPTLGEQFFGPGTRLTVL.

The V and J genes are TRBV7-6 and TRBJ2-5; tentative D call: TRBD1 (5 bases). The germline gives CDR1 SGHVS, CDR2 FNYEAQ. The CDR3 consists of 16 residues. V lost 1 base, J lost 5 bases, and 17 bases lay in between. The CDR3 sequence: CASSLGAGRVGETQYF. For the CDR3, the DNA is TGTGCCAGCAGCTTAGGGGCCGGCAGGGTGGGGGAGACCCAGTACTTC.

The rearrangement links TRBV24-1 to TRBJ1-1; 7 nucleotides line up with TRBD1. Germline CDR1 reads KGHDR; CDR2 reads SFDVKD. The CDR3 length is 15 residues. Trimming at V came to 4 bases and at J to 4 bases, leaving 8 bases not matched to a gene. This chain's CDR3 is CATSEAKGASTEAFF. The CDR3 nucleotides are TGTGCCACCAGTGAGGCCAAGGGGGCTTCCACTGAAGCTTTCTTT.

The rearrangement joins TRBV3-1 (or the pseudogene TRBV3-2) to TRBJ1-1; 9 bases align to TRBD1. The CDR3 totals 15 residues. From germline, CDR1 is LGHDT and CDR2 YNNKEL (reference sequence). Unmatched junction bases numbered 2, after V lost 3 bases and J lost 0 bases. The DNA of the CDR3 is TGTGCCAGCAGCCAGGGGACAGGGTTGAACACTGAAGCTTTCTTT. Protein sequence: CASSQGTGLNTEAFF.

This chain uses TRBV19 with TRBJ2-7, with TRBD1 identical over 9 bases. Germline V lookup: CDR1 LNHDA, CDR2 SQIVND (reference sequence). CDR3 length: 12 amino acids. V lost 5 bases to trimming and J lost 4 bases; unmatched junction nucleotides: 0. CDR3 residues: CASSGQGYEQYF. The CDR3 DNA follows: TGTGCCAGTAGTGGACAGGGGTACGAGCAGTACTTC.

The chain recombines TRBV18 with TRBJ2-1, with D possibly TRBD1 on 7 matching bases. The CDR3 has 13 amino acids. CDR1 is KGHSH, CDR2 LQKENI, per germline. The V end lost 6 bases, the J end lost 10 bases, and 16 bases lay between the germline ends. CDR3 protein: CASSRQGRGEQFF. CDR3 DNA: TGTGCCAGCTCGCGACAGGGACGGGGGGAGCAGTTCTTC.